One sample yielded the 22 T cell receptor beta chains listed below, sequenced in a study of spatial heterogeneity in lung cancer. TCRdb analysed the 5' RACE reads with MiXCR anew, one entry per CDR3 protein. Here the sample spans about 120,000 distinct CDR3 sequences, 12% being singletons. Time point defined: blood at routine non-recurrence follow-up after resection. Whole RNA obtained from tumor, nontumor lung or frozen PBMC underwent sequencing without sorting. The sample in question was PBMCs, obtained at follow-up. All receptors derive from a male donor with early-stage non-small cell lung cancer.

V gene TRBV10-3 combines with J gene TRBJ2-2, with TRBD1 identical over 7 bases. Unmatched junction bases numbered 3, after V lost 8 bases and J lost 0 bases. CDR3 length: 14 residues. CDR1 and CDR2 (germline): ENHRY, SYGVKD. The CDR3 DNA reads TGTGCCATCCACAGGGGCCCGAACACCGGGGAGCTGTTTTTT. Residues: CAIHRGPNTGELFF.

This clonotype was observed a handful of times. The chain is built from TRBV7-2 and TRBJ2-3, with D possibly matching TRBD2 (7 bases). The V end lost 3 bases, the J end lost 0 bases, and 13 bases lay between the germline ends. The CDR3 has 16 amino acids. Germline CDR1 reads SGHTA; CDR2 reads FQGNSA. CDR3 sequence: CASSFNGGLSTDTQYF. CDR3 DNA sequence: TGTGCCAGCAGCTTCAACGGGGGGCTTAGCACAGATACGCAGTATTTT.

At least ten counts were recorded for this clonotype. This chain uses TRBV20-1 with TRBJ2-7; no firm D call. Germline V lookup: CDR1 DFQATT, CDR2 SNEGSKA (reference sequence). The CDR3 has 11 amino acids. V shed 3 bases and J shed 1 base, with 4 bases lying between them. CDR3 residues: CSASESYEQYF. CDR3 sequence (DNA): TGCAGTGCTAGCGAATCCTACGAGCAGTACTTC.

CDR3 loop: CASGTGSYEQYF. The CDR3 DNA reads as TGCGCCAGTGGGACAGGGTCCTACGAGCAGTACTTC. The rearrangement joins TRBV5-1 to TRBJ2-7; 9 nucleotides agree with TRBD1. Germline CDR1 reads SGHRS; CDR2 reads YFSETQ. The CDR3 contains 12 residues. The ends lost 8 bases at V and 1 base at J; junction bases unmatched: 1.

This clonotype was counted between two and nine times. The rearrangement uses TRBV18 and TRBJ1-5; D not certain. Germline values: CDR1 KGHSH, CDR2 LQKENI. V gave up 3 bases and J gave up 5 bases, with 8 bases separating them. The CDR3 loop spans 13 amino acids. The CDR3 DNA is TGTGCCAGCTCACCCTCCAGAGATCAGCCCCAGCATTTT. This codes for CASSPSRDQPQHF.

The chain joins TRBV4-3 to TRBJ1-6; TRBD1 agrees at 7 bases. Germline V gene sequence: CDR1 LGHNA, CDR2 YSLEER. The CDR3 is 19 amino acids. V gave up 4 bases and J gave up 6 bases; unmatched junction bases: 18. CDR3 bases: TGCGCCAGCAGCCTAGAGGCTTCGAGACAGGGTCGGAGTAATTCACCCCTCCACTTT. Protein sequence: CASSLEASRQGRSNSPLHF.

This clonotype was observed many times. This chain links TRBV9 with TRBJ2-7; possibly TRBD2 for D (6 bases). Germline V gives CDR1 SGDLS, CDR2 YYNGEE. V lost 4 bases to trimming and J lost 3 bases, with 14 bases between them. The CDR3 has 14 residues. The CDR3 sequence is CASSPHSGDYEQYF. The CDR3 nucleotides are TGTGCCAGCAGCCCCCACTCGGGGGACTACGAGCAGTACTTC.

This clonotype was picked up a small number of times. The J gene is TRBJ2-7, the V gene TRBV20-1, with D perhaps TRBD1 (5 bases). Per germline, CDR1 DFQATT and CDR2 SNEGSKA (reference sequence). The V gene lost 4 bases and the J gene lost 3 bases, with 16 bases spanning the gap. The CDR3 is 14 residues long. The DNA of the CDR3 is TGCAGTGCTACCTTGGGGCCTGTACTCTACGAGCAGTACTTC. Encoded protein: CSATLGPVLYEQYF.

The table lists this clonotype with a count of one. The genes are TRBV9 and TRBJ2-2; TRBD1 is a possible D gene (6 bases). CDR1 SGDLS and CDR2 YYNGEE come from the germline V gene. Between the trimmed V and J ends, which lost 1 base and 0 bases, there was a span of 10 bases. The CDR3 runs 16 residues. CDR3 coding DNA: TGTGCCAGCAGCGTACCCAGGGGAACGAACACCGGGGAGCTGTTTTTT. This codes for CASSVPRGTNTGELFF.

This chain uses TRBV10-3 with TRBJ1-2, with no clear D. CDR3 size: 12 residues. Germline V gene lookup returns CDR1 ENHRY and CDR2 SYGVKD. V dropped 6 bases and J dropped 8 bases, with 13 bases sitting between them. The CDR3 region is CAISLGIGGYTF. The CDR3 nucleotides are TGTGCCATCAGCCTTGGTATCGGGGGCTACACCTTC.

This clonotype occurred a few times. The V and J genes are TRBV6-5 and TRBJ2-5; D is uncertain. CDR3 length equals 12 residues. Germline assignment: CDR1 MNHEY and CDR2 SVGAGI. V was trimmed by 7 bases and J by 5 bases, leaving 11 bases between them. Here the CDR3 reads CASTAAGETQYF. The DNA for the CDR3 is TGTGCCAGCACCGCGGCTGGGGAGACCCAGTACTTC.

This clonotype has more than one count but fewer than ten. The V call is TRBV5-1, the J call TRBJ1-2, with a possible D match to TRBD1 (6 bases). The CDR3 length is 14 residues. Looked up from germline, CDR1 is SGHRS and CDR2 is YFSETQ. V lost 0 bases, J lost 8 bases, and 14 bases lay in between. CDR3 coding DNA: TGCGCCAGCAGCTTGGGACAGGTTTCGGCGGGCTACACCTTC. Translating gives CASSLGQVSAGYTF.

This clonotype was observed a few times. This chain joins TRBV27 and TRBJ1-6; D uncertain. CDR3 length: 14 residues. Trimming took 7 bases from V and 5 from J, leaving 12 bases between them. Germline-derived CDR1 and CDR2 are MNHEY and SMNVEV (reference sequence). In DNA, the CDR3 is TGTGCCAGCACCCCCTACGGGGATAATTCACCCCTCCACTTT. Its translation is CASTPYGDNSPLHF.

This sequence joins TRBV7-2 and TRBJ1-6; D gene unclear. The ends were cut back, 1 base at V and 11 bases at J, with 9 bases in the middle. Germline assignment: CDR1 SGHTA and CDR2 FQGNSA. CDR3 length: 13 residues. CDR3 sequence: CASSLDSTTPLHF. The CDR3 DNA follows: TGTGCCAGCAGCTTAGATTCAACTACACCCCTCCACTTT.

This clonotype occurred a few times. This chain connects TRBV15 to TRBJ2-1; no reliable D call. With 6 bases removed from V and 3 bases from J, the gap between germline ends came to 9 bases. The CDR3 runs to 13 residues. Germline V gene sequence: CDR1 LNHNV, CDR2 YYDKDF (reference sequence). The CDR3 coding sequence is TGTGCCACCAGGTTAGAAAACTACAATGAGCAGTTCTTC. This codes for CATRLENYNEQFF.

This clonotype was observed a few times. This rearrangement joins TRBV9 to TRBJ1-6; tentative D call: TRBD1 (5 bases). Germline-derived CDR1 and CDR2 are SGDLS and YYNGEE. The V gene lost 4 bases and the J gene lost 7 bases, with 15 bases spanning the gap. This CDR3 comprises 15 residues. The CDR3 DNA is TGTGCCAGCAGCCCACAACCCGAGGGGAATTCACCCCTCCACTTT. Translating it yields CASSPQPEGNSPLHF.

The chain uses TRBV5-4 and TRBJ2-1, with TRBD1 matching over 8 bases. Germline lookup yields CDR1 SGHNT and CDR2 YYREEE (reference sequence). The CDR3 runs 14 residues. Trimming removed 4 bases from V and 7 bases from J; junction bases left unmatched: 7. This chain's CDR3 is CASSQWTGKNEQFF. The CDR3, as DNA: TGTGCCAGCAGCCAGTGGACAGGGAAAAATGAGCAGTTCTTC.

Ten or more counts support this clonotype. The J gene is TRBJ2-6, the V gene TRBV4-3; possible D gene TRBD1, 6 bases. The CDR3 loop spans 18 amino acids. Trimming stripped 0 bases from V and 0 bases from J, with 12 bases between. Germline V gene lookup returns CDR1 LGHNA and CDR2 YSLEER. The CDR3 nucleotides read TGCGCCAGCAGCCAAGATTGGCAGGGGTTCTCTGGGGCCAACGTCCTGACTTTC. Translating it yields CASSQDWQGFSGANVLTF.

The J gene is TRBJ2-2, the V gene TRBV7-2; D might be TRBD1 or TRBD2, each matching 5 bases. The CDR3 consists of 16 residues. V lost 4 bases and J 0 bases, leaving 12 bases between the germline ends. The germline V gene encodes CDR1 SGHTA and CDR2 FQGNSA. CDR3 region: CASSSRDATNTGELFF. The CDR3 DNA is TGTGCCAGCAGCTCCCGGGACGCCACGAACACCGGGGAGCTGTTTTTT. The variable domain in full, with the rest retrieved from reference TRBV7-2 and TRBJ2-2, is GAGVSQSPSNKVTEKGKDVELRCDPISGHTALYWYRQSLGQGLEFLIYFQGNSAPDKSGLPSDRFSAERTGGSVSTLTIQRTQQEDSAVYLCASSSRDATNTGELFFGEGSRLTVL.

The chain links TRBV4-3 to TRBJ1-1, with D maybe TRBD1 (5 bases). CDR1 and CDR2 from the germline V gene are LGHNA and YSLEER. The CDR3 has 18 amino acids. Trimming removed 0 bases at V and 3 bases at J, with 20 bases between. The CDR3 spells CASSQDRGRARRHTEAFF. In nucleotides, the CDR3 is TGCGCCAGCAGCCAAGATCGTGGCAGGGCAAGGAGGCACACTGAAGCTTTCTTT.

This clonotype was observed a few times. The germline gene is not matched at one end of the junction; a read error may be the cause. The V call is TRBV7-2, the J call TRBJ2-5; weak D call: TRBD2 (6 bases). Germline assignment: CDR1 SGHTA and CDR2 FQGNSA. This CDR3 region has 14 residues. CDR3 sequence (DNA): TGTGCCAGCCGAGCGGGTGGGCCTGTAGGACCCGTGGACTTC. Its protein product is CASRAGGPVGPVDF.

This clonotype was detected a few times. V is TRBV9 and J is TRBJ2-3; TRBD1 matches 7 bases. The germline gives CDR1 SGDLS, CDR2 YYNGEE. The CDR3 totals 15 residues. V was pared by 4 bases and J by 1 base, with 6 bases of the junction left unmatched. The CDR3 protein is CASSLRQGRTDTQYF. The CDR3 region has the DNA TGTGCCAGCAGCCTTCGACAGGGACGCACAGATACGCAGTATTTT.